Following are 10 T cell receptor beta chains from one sample sequenced in a study of neurological immune-mediated disorders. One entry per CDR3 protein, called by TCRdb with MiXCR from the 5' RACE reads. Of 15,000 or so distinct CDR3 sequences in the sample, less than 25% were seen once. The specimen was PBMCs. These receptors were taken from a man aged 50-60 years in good health.

This clonotype was counted at least ten times. The chain couples TRBV5-1 to TRBJ2-1, with 7 bases fitting TRBD2. V trimming: 4 bases; J trimming: 0 bases; junction bases outside the gene matches: 4. CDR1 is SGHRS, CDR2 YFSETQ, per germline. The CDR3 extends over 15 amino acids. CDR3 sequence: CASSLSGVSYNEQFF. CDR3 DNA: TGCGCCAGCAGCCTGAGCGGGGTCTCCTACAATGAGCAGTTCTTC.

The V gene is TRBV9, the J gene TRBJ2-3, with D tentatively TRBD2 (5 bases). There are 15 residues in the CDR3. The germline V gene has CDR1 SGDLS and CDR2 YYNGEE. Trimming took 4 bases from V and 3 from J, leaving 15 bases between them. CDR3 sequence (DNA): TGTGCCAGCAGCCCATCGTGGGAGTGGACAGATACGCAGTATTTT. Protein product: CASSPSWEWTDTQYF.

This clonotype was seen repeatedly, ten times or more. The chain combines TRBV5-8 with TRBJ2-1; 9 bases align to TRBD1. CDR3 length equals 14 residues. CDR1 is SGHTS and CDR2 is YDEGEE in the germline V gene. V lost 3 bases, J lost 6 bases, and 4 bases stayed unmatched. CDR3 sequence (DNA): TGTGCCAGCAGCTGGGGACAGGGTGGCAATGAGCAGTTCTTC. Translated: CASSWGQGGNEQFF.

There are many counts of this clonotype. The genes are TRBV7-2 and TRBJ2-2; D gene unclear. Germline lookup yields CDR1 SGHTA and CDR2 FQGNSA. The CDR3 contains 14 residues. The V and J ends lost 6 bases and 2 bases respectively, with 10 bases between them. CDR3 bases: TGTGCCAGCAGTCGGACGGCAAACACCGGGGAGCTGTTTTTT. It encodes CASSRTANTGELFF.

There are many counts of this clonotype. The rearrangement joins TRBV7-2 to TRBJ2-1; TRBD1 aligns across 10 bases. Germline V lookup: CDR1 SGHTA, CDR2 FQGNSA. The V gene end was trimmed by 4 bases and the J gene end by 8 bases; junction bases not matched to a gene: 5. The CDR3 length is 14 residues. The CDR3 bases are TGTGCCAGCAGCTCGGGACAGGGGATTGATGAGCAGTTCTTC. Protein product: CASSSGQGIDEQFF.

This clonotype has ten or more counts. The chain employs TRBV11-2 and TRBJ2-1; unclear D gene. The CDR3 is made up of 12 amino acids. Germline CDR1 is SGHAT and CDR2 is FQNNGV. V gave up 5 bases and J gave up 10 bases, with 12 bases separating them. CDR3 in amino acids: CASSLVGYEQFF. The CDR3 DNA sequence: TGTGCCAGCAGCCTGGTGGGGTACGAGCAGTTCTTC. The full variable domain, completed using reference TRBV11-2 and TRBJ2-1, is EAGVAQSPRYKIIEKRQSVAFWCNPISGHATLYWYQQILGQGPKLLIQFQNNGVVDDSQLPKDRFSAERLKGVDSTLKIQPAKLEDSAVYLCASSLVGYEQFFGPGTRLTVL.

This clonotype was recorded at least ten times. V gene TRBV20-1 combines with J gene TRBJ2-1; D may be TRBD2 (6 bases). This CDR3 has 12 residues. Trimming took off 3 bases at V and 3 bases at J, with 6 bases between the two ends. Per the germline V gene, CDR1 is DFQATT and CDR2 is SNEGSKA (reference sequence). CDR3 nucleotide sequence: TGCAGTGCTAGCGGGGGCTACAATGAGCAGTTCTTC. Encoded protein: CSASGGYNEQFF.

This rearrangement joins TRBV9 to TRBJ2-5; 8 nucleotides align to TRBD1. The CDR3 contains 15 residues. Trimming took 4 bases from V and 2 from J; bases not matched to a gene: 7. In germline, CDR1 is SGDLS, CDR2 YYNGEE. This CDR3 is CASSLTGVEQETQYF. The CDR3 DNA follows: TGTGCCAGCAGCCTGACAGGGGTCGAACAAGAGACCCAGTACTTC.

This clonotype was seen many times. The rearrangement joins TRBV7-9 to TRBJ1-1, with no clear D. Trimming shortened V by 2 bases and J by 1 base, and 5 bases separated the two germline ends. The CDR3 is 13 residues long. The germline V gene encodes CDR1 SEHNR and CDR2 FQNEAQ (reference sequence). CDR3 sequence (DNA): TGTGCCAGCAGCTTATCAGGGAACACTGAAGCTTTCTTT. It codes for CASSLSGNTEAFF.

Note on this clonotype: Because the CDR3's place on the DNA is in doubt, the DNA is left out and the CDR3 is given as listed by TCRdb. This rearrangement joins TRBV7-9 to TRBJ2-1; no check of the table's D call, TRBD2, against the DNA was made. Per the germline V gene, CDR1 is SEHNR and CDR2 is FQNEAQ (reference sequence). Inclusive of both ends, the CDR3 amounts to 22 amino acids. The CDR3 is CASSFYICSAREGGRAYNEQFF.